This record concerns one T cell receptor beta chain sequence. The length of the CDR3 is 14 residues. After removal of 3 bases from V and 8 bases from J, the junction contained 8 bases not matched to a gene. Germline CDR1 and CDR2: DFQATT and SNEGSKA (reference sequence). In the authors' methods: Amplification with reference gene primers provided the estimates of nucleated cell counts. TCRdb's copy holds only in-frame clones and misses some; the assay was immunoSEQ multiplex PCR. D and trimming come from the DNA, and the V and J calls and clone size come from that table. In the table there are 250,000 to 350,000 clones, 86% of which are singletons. This record belongs to a study of blood T cell repertoires in COVID-19. Study summary: Samples came from the United States, Italy and Spain, spanning acute and convalescent COVID-19.

The source material was peripheral blood. The clonotype was recovered from a woman in her fifties or sixties with acute or convalescent COVID-19. The rearrangement uses TRBV20-1 and TRBJ1-4; 8 nucleotides line up with TRBD1. The CDR3 DNA sequence: TGCAGTGCTAGTTCCGGGACAGGAAGAGAAAAACTGTTTTTT. It yields the protein CSASSGTGREKLFF.